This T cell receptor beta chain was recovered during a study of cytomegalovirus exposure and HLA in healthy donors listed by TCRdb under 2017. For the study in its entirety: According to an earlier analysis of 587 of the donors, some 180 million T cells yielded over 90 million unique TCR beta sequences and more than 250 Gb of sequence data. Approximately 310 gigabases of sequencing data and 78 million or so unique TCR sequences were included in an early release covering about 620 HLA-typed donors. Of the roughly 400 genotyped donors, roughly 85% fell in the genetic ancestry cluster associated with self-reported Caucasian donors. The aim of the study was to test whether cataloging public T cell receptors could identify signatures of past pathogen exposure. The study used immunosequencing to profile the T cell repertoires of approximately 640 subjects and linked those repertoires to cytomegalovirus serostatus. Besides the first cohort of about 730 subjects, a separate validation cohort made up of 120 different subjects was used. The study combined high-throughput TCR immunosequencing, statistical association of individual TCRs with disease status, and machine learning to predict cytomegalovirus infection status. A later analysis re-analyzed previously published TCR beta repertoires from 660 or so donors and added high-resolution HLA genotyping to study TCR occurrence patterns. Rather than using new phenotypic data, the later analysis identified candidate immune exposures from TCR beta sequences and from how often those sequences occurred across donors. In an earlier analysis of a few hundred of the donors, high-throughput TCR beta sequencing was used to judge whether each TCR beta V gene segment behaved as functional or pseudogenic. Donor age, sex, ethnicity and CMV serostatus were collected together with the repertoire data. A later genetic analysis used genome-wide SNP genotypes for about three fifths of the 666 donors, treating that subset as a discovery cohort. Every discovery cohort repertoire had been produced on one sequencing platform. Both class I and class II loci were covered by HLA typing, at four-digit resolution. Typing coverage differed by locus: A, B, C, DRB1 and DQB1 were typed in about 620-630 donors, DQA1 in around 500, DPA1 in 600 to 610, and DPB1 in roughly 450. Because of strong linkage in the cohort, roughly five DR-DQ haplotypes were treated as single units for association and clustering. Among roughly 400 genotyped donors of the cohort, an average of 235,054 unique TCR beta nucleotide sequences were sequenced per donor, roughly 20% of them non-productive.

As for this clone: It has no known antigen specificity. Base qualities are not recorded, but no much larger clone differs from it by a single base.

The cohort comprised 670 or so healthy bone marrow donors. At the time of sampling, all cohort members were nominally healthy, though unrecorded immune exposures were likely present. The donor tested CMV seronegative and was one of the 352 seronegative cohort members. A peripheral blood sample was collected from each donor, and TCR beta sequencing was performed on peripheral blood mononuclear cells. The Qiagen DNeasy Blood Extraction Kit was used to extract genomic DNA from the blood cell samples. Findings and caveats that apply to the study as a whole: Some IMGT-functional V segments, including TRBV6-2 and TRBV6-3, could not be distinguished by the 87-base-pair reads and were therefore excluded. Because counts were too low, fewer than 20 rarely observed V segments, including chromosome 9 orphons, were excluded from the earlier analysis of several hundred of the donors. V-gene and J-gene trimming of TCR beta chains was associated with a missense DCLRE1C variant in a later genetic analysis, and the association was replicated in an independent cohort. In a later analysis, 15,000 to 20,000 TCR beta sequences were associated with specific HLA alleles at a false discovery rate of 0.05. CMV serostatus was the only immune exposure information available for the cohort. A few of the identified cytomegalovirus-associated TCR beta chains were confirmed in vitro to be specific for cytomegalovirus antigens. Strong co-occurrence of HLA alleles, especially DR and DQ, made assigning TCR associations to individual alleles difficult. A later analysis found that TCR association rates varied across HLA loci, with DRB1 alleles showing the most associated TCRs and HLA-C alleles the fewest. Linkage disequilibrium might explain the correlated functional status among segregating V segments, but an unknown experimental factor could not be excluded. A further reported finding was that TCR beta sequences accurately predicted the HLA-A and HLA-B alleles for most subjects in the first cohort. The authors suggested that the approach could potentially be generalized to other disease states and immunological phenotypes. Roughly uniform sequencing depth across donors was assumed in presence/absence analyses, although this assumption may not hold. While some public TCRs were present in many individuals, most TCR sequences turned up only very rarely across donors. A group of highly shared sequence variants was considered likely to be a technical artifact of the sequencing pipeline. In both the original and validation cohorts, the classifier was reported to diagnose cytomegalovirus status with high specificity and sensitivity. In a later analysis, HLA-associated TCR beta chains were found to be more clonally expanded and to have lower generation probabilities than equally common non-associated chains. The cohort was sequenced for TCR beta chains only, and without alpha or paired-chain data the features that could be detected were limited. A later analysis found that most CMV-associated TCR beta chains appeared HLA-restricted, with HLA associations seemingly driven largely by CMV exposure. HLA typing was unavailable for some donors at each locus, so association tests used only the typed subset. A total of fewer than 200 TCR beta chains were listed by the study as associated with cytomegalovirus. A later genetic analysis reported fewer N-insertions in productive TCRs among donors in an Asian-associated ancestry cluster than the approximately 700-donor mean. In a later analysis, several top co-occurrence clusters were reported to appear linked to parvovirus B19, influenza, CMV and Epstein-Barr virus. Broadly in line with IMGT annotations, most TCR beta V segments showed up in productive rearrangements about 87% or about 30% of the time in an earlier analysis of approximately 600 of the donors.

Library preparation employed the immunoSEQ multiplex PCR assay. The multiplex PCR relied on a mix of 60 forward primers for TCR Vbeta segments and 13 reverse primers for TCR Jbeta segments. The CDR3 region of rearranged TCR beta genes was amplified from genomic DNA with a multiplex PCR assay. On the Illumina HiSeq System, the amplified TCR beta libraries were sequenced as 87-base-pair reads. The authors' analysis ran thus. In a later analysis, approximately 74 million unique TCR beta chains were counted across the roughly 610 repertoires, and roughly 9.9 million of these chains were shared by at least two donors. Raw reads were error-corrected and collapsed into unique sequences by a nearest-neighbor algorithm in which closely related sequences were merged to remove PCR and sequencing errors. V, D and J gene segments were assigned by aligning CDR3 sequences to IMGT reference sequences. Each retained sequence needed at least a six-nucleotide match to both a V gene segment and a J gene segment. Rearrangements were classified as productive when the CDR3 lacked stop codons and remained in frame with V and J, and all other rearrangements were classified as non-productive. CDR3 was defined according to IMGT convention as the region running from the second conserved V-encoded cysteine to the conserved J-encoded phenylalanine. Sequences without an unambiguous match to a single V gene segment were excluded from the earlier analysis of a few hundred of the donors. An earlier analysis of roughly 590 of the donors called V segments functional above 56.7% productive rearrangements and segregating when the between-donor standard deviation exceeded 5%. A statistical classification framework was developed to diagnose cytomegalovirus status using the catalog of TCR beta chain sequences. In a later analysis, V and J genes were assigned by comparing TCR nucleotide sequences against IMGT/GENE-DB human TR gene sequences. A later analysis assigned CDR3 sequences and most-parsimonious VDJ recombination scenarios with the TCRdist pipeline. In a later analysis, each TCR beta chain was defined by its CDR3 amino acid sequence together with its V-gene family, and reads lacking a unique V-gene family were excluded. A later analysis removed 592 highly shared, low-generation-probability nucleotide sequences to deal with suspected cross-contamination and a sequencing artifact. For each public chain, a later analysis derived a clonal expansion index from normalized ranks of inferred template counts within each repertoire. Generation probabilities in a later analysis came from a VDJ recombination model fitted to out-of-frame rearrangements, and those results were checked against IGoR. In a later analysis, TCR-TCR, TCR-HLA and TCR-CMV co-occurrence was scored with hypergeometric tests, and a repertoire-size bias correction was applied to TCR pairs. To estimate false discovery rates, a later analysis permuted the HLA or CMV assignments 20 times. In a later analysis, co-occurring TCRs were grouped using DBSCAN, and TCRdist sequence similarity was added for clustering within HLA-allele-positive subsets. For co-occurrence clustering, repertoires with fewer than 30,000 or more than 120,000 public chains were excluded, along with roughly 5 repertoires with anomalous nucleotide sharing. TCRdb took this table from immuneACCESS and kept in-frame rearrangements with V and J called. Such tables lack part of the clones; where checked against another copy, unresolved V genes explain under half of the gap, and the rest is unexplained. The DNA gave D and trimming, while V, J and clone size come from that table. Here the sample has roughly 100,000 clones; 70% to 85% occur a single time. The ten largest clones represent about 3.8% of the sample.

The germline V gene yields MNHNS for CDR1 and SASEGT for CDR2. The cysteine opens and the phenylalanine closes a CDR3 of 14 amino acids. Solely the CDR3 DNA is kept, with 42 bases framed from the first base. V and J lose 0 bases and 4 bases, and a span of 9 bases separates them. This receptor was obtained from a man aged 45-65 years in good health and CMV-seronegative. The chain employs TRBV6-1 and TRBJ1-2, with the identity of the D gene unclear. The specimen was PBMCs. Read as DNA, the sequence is TGTGCCAGCAGTGAAGCAGCGGCGATCTATGGCTACACCTTC. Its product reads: CASSEAAAIYGYTF.